This TCR beta chain originates from a study of beta chain features in type 1 diabetes. cDNA synthesis used the whole RNA isolate, giving expressed TCRB sequences. Method: immunoSEQ multiplex PCR; TCRdb's copy keeps in-frame clones and lacks some. The table has 300,000 to 400,000 clones, less than 15% seen once; the top ten hold 0.013% to 0.015%. Study-wide findings and caveats: All four CD4+ subsets from Type 1 diabetes patients carried moderately but significantly shorter TCRB CDR3s. cDNA sequencing could over-represent cells with high TCR expression.

To note about this clone: Its target is not known.

The trim removed 3 bases at V and 7 bases at J, leaving 5 bases unmatched. Germline loops: CDR1 MGHDK, CDR2 SYGVNS. This CDR3 is 14 amino acids long. The chain couples TRBV25-1 to TRBJ1-1, with TRBD1 matching 10 bases. This sequence was found in a woman between 18 and 30 years old with type 1 diabetes. The specimen was naive CD4+ T cells from blood. CDR3 in DNA: TGTGCCAGCAGTGACCCCGGGACAGGGGTTGAAGCTTTCTTT. This encodes CASSDPGTGVEAFF.